The 26 T cell receptor beta chains below come from one sample, sequenced in a study of T-cell memory formation after mild COVID-19. TCRdb independently ran MiXCR on the 5' RACE reads; one entry per CDR3 protein. The sample yields some 300,000 distinct CDR3 sequences, more than 20% seen once. The sequenced sample consisted of PBMCs or a T cell subset sorted from them (not recorded which). The source of these receptors is a man younger than 35 who had mild COVID-19 (a few samples of this study predate the infection). Cell type and time point are not known.

This clonotype turned up a few times. This chain connects TRBV5-1 to TRBJ2-5; 8 bases are shared with TRBD1. The CDR3 sequence is 14 residues long. Germline lookup yields CDR1 SGHRS and CDR2 YFSETQ. V lost 4 bases, J lost 3 bases, and 5 bases stayed unmatched. The CDR3 sequence: CASSRSTGEETQYF. The CDR3 bases are TGCGCCAGCAGCCGATCGACAGGGGAAGAGACCCAGTACTTC.

This clonotype was seen many times. The chain links TRBV29-1 to TRBJ1-2; perhaps TRBD1 as D (5 bases). V was pared by 2 bases and J by 0 bases, with 10 bases between. The CDR3 spans 14 residues. Germline CDR1 and CDR2: SQVTM and ANQGSEA. CDR3 residues: CSVELGVANYGYTF. The DNA of the CDR3 is TGCAGCGTTGAACTGGGGGTGGCTAACTATGGCTACACCTTC.

This chain connects TRBV24-1 to TRBJ2-5; 12 positions agree with TRBD1. Germline V gene sequence: CDR1 KGHDR, CDR2 SFDVKD. The CDR3 spans 16 residues. V dropped 2 bases and J dropped 3; count of bases not matched to a gene: 3. This CDR3 reads CATSDSGTGGEETQYF. CDR3 nucleotide sequence: TGTGCCACCAGTGATTCCGGGACAGGGGGCGAAGAGACCCAGTACTTC.

This clonotype has just a few counts. The rearrangement links TRBV20-1 to TRBJ2-7, with 7 positions matching TRBD1. V lost 5 bases to trimming and J lost 3 bases; unmatched junction nucleotides: 7. Germline V CDR1 and CDR2: DFQATT, SNEGSKA (reference sequence). The CDR3 covers 13 residues. CDR3 protein: CSAGGTANYEQYF. CDR3 bases: TGCAGTGCTGGTGGGACAGCAAACTACGAGCAGTACTTC.

This clonotype was observed many times. This rearrangement joins TRBV5-6 to TRBJ2-7; either TRBD1 or TRBD2 may fit D (5 bases each). The CDR3 is 14 residues long. Trimming left V 2 bases short and J 6 bases short, with 15 bases between. The germline CDR1 and CDR2 sequences are SGHDT and YYEEEE. CDR3 in amino acids: CASSFTGRDGEQYF. The CDR3 nucleotides read TGTGCCAGCAGCTTCACAGGAAGGGACGGCGAGCAGTACTTC.

V and J are TRBV6-6 and TRBJ1-6; possibly TRBD1 for D (5 bases). Per germline, CDR1 MNHNY and CDR2 SVGAGI (reference sequence). The CDR3 extends over 16 amino acids. V lost 2 bases and J 7 bases, leaving 15 bases between the germline ends. The CDR3 spells CASSYKATGQNSPLHF. The CDR3 nucleotides are TGTGCCAGCAGTTACAAAGCCACGGGGCAAAATTCACCCCTCCACTTT.

The chain links TRBV24-1 to TRBJ2-1; D might be TRBD1 or TRBD2, each matching 5 bases. Germline CDR1 KGHDR, CDR2 SFDVKD. V dropped 5 bases and J dropped 8 bases, with 24 bases sitting between them. The CDR3 covers 17 residues. The chain's CDR3 is CATSARLRDPEGDEQFF. In DNA form, the CDR3 reads TGTGCCACCAGTGCCCGTCTCCGGGACCCCGAAGGGGATGAGCAGTTCTTC.

This clonotype showed up just a few times. The V gene is TRBV4-1, the J gene TRBJ2-5, with D unclear. Germline CDR1 and CDR2: MGHRA and YSYEKL. The length of the CDR3 is 16 residues. The ends were cut back, 0 bases at V and 0 bases at J, with 11 bases in the middle. The CDR3 nucleotides are TGCGCCAGCAGCCAAGAGCCCCTAGGGTACCAAGAGACCCAGTACTTC. Amino acids: CASSQEPLGYQETQYF.

This clonotype appeared once. The V and J genes are TRBV7-9 and TRBJ1-1; 7 bases align to TRBD1. V lost 1 base and J lost 3; bases outside the gene matches: 11. The CDR3 spans 17 residues. Germline-derived CDR1 and CDR2 are SEHNR and FQNEAQ (reference sequence). The CDR3 sequence is CASSLDRSRGRDTEAFF. As DNA, the CDR3 is TGTGCCAGCAGCTTAGACAGAAGTAGGGGGCGCGACACTGAAGCTTTCTTT.

The CDR3 DNA reads TGCGCCAGCAGCTTGGCCAATAGACAGATCTATGGCTACACCTTC. This encodes CASSLANRQIYGYTF. V gene TRBV5-1 combines with J gene TRBJ1-2, with TRBD1 as a possible D gene (5 bases). Germline V gene data show CDR1 as SGHRS and CDR2 as YFSETQ. CDR3 size: 15 residues. Trimming cost V 0 bases and J 4 bases, with 13 bases left between them. Full variable domain (outside the CDR3, taken from reference TRBV5-1 and TRBJ1-2): KAGVTQTPRYLIKTRGQQVTLSCSPISGHRSVSWYQQTPGQGLQFLFEYFSETQRNKGNFPGRFSGRQFSNSRSEMNVSTLELGDSALYLCASSLANRQIYGYTFGSGTRLTVV.

The J gene is TRBJ1-1, the V gene TRBV12-3 or TRBV12-4; D is unclear. The CDR3 runs to 13 residues. Trimming pared 4 bases from V and 2 bases from J, leaving 8 bases between. In DNA form, the CDR3 reads TGTGCCAGCAGTTACGCCCGCAACACTGAAGCTTTCTTT. It codes for CASSYARNTEAFF.

In its sample, this clonotype was seen a few times. The rearrangement joins TRBV4-1 to TRBJ2-2, with D hard to call. The V end was cut by 4 bases, the J end by 0 bases, with 12 bases between. Germline V gene data show CDR1 as MGHRA and CDR2 as YSYEKL. The CDR3 is made up of 16 amino acids. CDR3 bases: TGCGCCAGCAGCCCTATCGGGCGGACGAACACCGGGGAGCTGTTTTTT. This gives the protein CASSPIGRTNTGELFF.

This clonotype occurred a few times. The chain uses TRBV5-1 and TRBJ1-5, with D possibly matching TRBD1 (5 bases). Germline V gives CDR1 SGHRS, CDR2 YFSETQ. V lost 4 bases to trimming and J lost 9 bases, with 17 bases between them. There are 14 residues in the CDR3. The CDR3 loop reads CASSPSTGRGPQHF. CDR3 sequence (DNA): TGCGCCAGCAGCCCATCGACGGGGCGCGGGCCCCAGCATTTT.

This clonotype was seen a few times. The chain combines TRBV28 with TRBJ2-7, with TRBD2 as a possible D gene (5 bases). The germline gives CDR1 MDHEN, CDR2 SYDVKM. Trimming stripped 7 bases from V and 3 bases from J, with 10 bases between. The CDR3 extends over 12 amino acids. The CDR3 spells CASTSSVYEQYV. DNA for the CDR3: TGTGCCAGCACTAGCTCTGTCTACGAGCAGTACGTC.

This clonotype has a handful of counts. The chain employs TRBV27 and TRBJ2-7; 10 bases map to TRBD1. V shed 4 bases, J shed 4 bases, and the junction held 4 bases outside the gene matches. Germline V CDR1 and CDR2: MNHEY, SMNVEV (reference sequence). The CDR3 consists of 14 residues. CDR3 residues: CASSWGQGRYEQYF. CDR3 DNA sequence: TGTGCCAGCAGTTGGGGACAGGGGAGGTACGAGCAGTACTTC.

The genes are TRBV7-9 and TRBJ2-7, with D perhaps matching TRBD2 (5 bases). The V end lost 10 bases, the J end lost 6 bases, and 19 bases lay between the germline ends. The CDR3 length is 13 residues. From germline, CDR1 is SEHNR and CDR2 FQNEAQ (reference sequence). CDR3 in amino acids: CAISRVVGGEQYF. The DNA of the CDR3 is TGTGCCATCTCGAGGGTGGTCGGCGGCGAGCAGTACTTC.

This clonotype appeared a few times. The gene calls are TRBV9 and TRBJ1-1; D is perhaps TRBD1 (5 bases). This CDR3 comprises 14 residues. The V gene's germline CDR1 is SGDLS and CDR2 YYNGEE. The V end lost 3 bases, the J end lost 7 bases, and 16 bases lay between the germline ends. CDR3 protein: CASSGQPGGVEAFF. The CDR3 DNA follows: TGTGCCAGCAGCGGGCAGCCGGGGGGTGTTGAAGCTTTCTTT.

V and J are TRBV18 and TRBJ1-2; 9 nucleotides line up with TRBD1. Trimming cost V 3 bases and J 8 bases; bases outside gene matches: 13. This CDR3 contains 16 residues. Looked up from germline, CDR1 is KGHSH and CDR2 is LQKENI. The CDR3 protein is CASSPQGQGGNEGYTF. CDR3 DNA sequence: TGTGCCAGCTCACCCCAGGGACAGGGCGGAAATGAGGGCTACACCTTC.

The chain combines TRBV7-9 with TRBJ2-1, with a weak D call TRBD1 (5 bases). The CDR3 contains 12 residues. Germline assignment: CDR1 SEHNR and CDR2 FQNEAQ (reference sequence). V lost 5 bases, J lost 9 bases, and 11 bases lay in between. The CDR3 DNA reads as TGTGCCAGCAGCCCAGGGAAGGGTGAGCAGTTCTTC. Translation: CASSPGKGEQFF.

V usage is TRBV20-1 and J usage is TRBJ1-2; TRBD1 agrees at 10 bases. Germline values: CDR1 DFQATT, CDR2 SNEGSKA (reference sequence). V trimming: 3 bases; J trimming: 4 bases; junction bases outside the gene matches: 11. This CDR3 has 16 amino acids. The CDR3 protein is CSASSPGQGSGYGYTF. Written as DNA, the CDR3 is TGCAGTGCTAGCTCACCGGGACAGGGGTCTGGCTATGGCTACACCTTC.

This rearrangement joins TRBV7-2 to TRBJ2-3; unclear D gene. V was clipped by 5 bases and J by 6 bases, with 12 bases between them. The germline gives CDR1 SGHTA, CDR2 FQGNSA. This CDR3 spans 13 amino acids. The DNA of the CDR3 is TGTGCCAGCAGCCACCGATTGGGGGATACGCAGTATTTT. Protein sequence: CASSHRLGDTQYF.

This clonotype was seen a handful of times. This chain joins TRBV25-1 and TRBJ1-4; D gene ambiguous. Looked up from germline, CDR1 is MGHDK and CDR2 is SYGVNS. This CDR3 has 16 residues. Trimming pared 5 bases from V and 0 bases from J, leaving 13 bases between. The CDR3 DNA follows: TGTGCCAGCAGTTTCTCCAGACTCGCAACTAATGAAAAACTGTTTTTT. It specifies CASSFSRLATNEKLFF.

The CDR3 reads CASSLSGPILLLQETQYF. The CDR3 bases are TGTGCCAGCAGCTTATCAGGGCCCATCCTCCTTCTCCAAGAGACCCAGTACTTC. This chain uses TRBV7-2 with TRBJ2-5, with a tentative D call TRBD1 (5 bases). V dropped 2 bases and J dropped 1 base, with 20 bases sitting between them. The CDR3 has 18 amino acids. CDR1 and CDR2 (germline): SGHTA, FQGNSA.

V and J are TRBV4-2 and TRBJ1-2; D is uncertain. The germline V gene has CDR1 LGHNA and CDR2 YNFKEQ. Trimming pared 0 bases from V and 0 bases from J, leaving 11 bases between. The CDR3 consists of 16 residues. For the CDR3, the DNA is TGTGCCAGCAGCCAAGAGAATACAAGGGCTAACTATGGCTACACCTTC. Residues: CASSQENTRANYGYTF.

The rearrangement uses TRBV7-9 and TRBJ1-1; D unresolved. Per the germline V gene, CDR1 is SEHNR and CDR2 is FQNEAQ (reference sequence). There are 12 residues in the CDR3. Trimming removed 1 base at V and 10 bases at J, with 10 bases between. The CDR3 region has the DNA TGTGCCAGCAGCTTAGAGGTTACCCCAGCTTTCTTT. Translated, it gives CASSLEVTPAFF.

This clonotype came up once. This chain joins TRBV27 and TRBJ2-6; D is undetermined. V lost 5 bases, J lost 4 bases, and 15 bases lay in between. CDR1 and CDR2 from the germline V gene are MNHEY and SMNVEV (reference sequence). CDR3 length: 16 amino acids. CDR3 sequence reads: CASSPRDRSGANVLTF. CDR3 DNA sequence: TGTGCCAGCAGTCCTAGGGATCGTTCCGGGGCCAACGTCCTGACTTTC. The full variable domain, its missing parts supplied by reference TRBV27 and TRBJ2-6, is EAQVTQNPRYLITVTGKKLTVTCSQNMNHEYMSWYRQDPGLGLRQIYYSMNVEVTDKGDVPEGYKVSRKEKRNFPLILESPSPNQTSLYFCASSPRDRSGANVLTFGAGSRLTVL.